The source of this T cell receptor (beta chain) is a study of blood T cells in healthy people across ages. The CDR3 totals 14 residues. Germline-derived CDR1 and CDR2 are SGDLS and YYNGEE. J lost 6 bases, V lost 4 bases, and 7 bases had no gene match. Through a sample-barcoded 5' primer and a J-beta primer mix, a second PCR was run for about 6 to 11 cycles. TCRdb fed the 5' RACE reads into MiXCR, producing one record per CDR3 protein. Here the sample spans approximately 880,000 distinct CDR3 sequences, roughly 43% being singletons. On this clonotype: Antigen specificity is unknown.

Study findings and constraints: The study could not conclusively compare naive and antigen-experienced cells, given its unsorted PBMCs.

The chain carries TRBV9 and TRBJ2-3; 8 bases are a match to TRBD2. Sequencing was done on a sample of blood. The source is a young man in good health. The CDR3 nucleotides are TGTGCCAGCAGCAGTAGCGGGATGGTGGATACGCAGTATTTT. Its protein product is CASSSSGMVDTQYF.